This T cell receptor (beta chain) was sequenced during a study of T-cell reconstitution after alpha-beta-depleted transplantation in children. Study results and caveats: T-cell numbers and diversity, one year after transplant, stemmed largely from T cells that were newly produced. In some patients, recipient T cells and intrathymic progenitors surviving conditioning explained high day-60 diversity. Several hundred expanded graft clones reportedly gave rise to the alpha-beta T cells present about two months after transplant.

The length of the CDR3 is 19 residues. J gave up 4 bases and V 5 bases, and 17 bases lay outside the gene matches. Per germline, CDR1 MNHNS and CDR2 SASEGT. Library preparation (for TCRbeta) was performed with unique molecular identifiers. One entry per CDR3 protein, called by TCRdb with MiXCR from the PCR reads. The table records approximately 110,000 distinct CDR3 sequences, over 9% of them present only once. This clonotype appeared a few times. Antigen specificity is unknown. The chain carries TRBV6-1 and TRBJ2-1; 10 bases line up with TRBD2. The clonotype originates from a boy aged 2 to 10 with acute lymphoblastic leukemia, due to receive a stem cell transplant. This sample comprised PBMCs, obtained before TCRalphabeta/CD19-depleted stem cell transplant. The CDR3, as DNA: TGTGCCAGCAGTAAACAAGGCCTAGCGGGAGTTGTGGGGTACAATGAGCAGTTCTTC. Amino acids: CASSKQGLAGVVGYNEQFF.